These 13 T cell receptor beta chains were all obtained from the same sample, sequenced in a study of shared clonotypes between healthy human individuals. The assay was immunoSEQ multiplex PCR, and TCRdb's table has in-frame clones only and misses some. The sample yields millions of clones, 85% to 95% seen once. The sample comprised naive CD4+ T cells from PBMCs. This sample's subset: CD45RA+ positively selected. These receptor sequences come from a man aged 18 to 30 in good health. Some clones in this sample may be carry-over from other donors' samples.

This clone was detected only a few times. V is TRBV10-3 and J is TRBJ1-5; TRBD1 is a possible D gene (6 bases). Germline lookup yields CDR1 ENHRY and CDR2 SYGVKD. V lost 5 bases and J lost 7, with 12 bases in between. This CDR3 spans 13 amino acids. CDR3 nucleotides: TGTGCCATCAGTTTGGACAGAAGGCAGCCCCAGCATTTT. It translates to CAISLDRRQPQHF.

Notes on this clone: Other DNA sequences within the sample encode an identical CDR3. V and J are TRBV7-3 and TRBJ2-3, with 7 bases identical to TRBD2. This CDR3 contains 14 residues. Germline CDR1 SGHTA, CDR2 FQGTGA. Trimming at V came to 2 bases and at J to 1 base, leaving 0 bases not matched to a gene. The CDR3 DNA reads as TGTGCCAGCAGCTTAGCGGGAGGCACAGATACGCAGTATTTT. It specifies CASSLAGGTDTQYF.

The genes are TRBV28 and TRBJ2-1; possible D gene TRBD1, 5 bases. This CDR3 has 15 amino acids. The germline V and J ends were trimmed by 8 bases and 8 bases, with 22 bases remaining between them. From germline, CDR1 is MDHEN and CDR2 SYDVKM. The CDR3 DNA is TGTGCCAGCGATAGGGGTTCGGGTAACTGGGATGAGCAGTTCTTC. Amino acid sequence: CASDRGSGNWDEQFF.

The chain links TRBV30 to TRBJ1-2, with D maybe TRBD1 (5 bases). V lost 0 bases to trimming and J lost 8 bases, with 10 bases between them. The V gene's germline CDR1 is GTSNPN and CDR2 SVGIG (reference sequence). CDR3 length: 12 amino acids. The CDR3 reads CAWSVSGDGYTF. Here the CDR3 DNA reads TGTGCCTGGAGTGTATCGGGGGACGGCTACACCTTC.

The chain couples TRBV7-6 to TRBJ1-1, with D perhaps TRBD1 (5 bases). Trimming took off 3 bases at V and 7 bases at J, with 9 bases between the two ends. CDR3 length: 12 residues. CDR1 is SGHVS, CDR2 FNYEAQ, per germline. This CDR3 is CASSFPGGEAFF. CDR3 in DNA: TGTGCCAGCAGCTTCCCGGGGGGTGAAGCTTTCTTT.

The chain employs TRBV9 and TRBJ2-3, with D tentatively TRBD1 (6 bases). V lost 1 base and J 2 bases, leaving 8 bases between the germline ends. Germline CDR1 reads SGDLS; CDR2 reads YYNGEE. The CDR3 extends over 14 amino acids. This CDR3 is CASSVQGNTDTQYF. The CDR3 DNA is TGTGCCAGCAGCGTACAGGGGAACACAGATACGCAGTATTTT.

This clone was counted once. The V call is TRBV10-2, the J call TRBJ1-1; 8 nucleotides agree with TRBD1. From germline, CDR1 is WSHSY and CDR2 SAAADI. V was clipped by 6 bases and J by 1 base; unmatched bases: 4. The CDR3 loop spans 14 amino acids. The CDR3 loop reads CASSLTGGNTEAFF. The CDR3 nucleotides read TGCGCCAGCAGCCTAACAGGGGGGAACACTGAAGCTTTCTTT.

The V and J genes are TRBV2 and TRBJ2-4; 10 positions agree with TRBD1. The trim removed 3 bases at V and 6 bases at J, leaving 2 bases unmatched. The CDR3 extends over 14 amino acids. CDR1 and CDR2 from the germline V gene are SNHLY and FYNNEI. CDR3 sequence reads: CASSDRDRGNIQYF. For the CDR3, the DNA is TGTGCCAGCAGTGACCGGGACAGGGGAAACATTCAGTACTTC.

The chain has TRBV7-3 and TRBJ2-1; TRBD2 agrees at 8 bases. CDR1 SGHTA and CDR2 FQGTGA come from the germline V gene. The CDR3 has 15 amino acids. Germline trimming cut 2 bases from V and 3 bases from J; bases unmatched to any gene: 3. The CDR3 coding sequence is TGTGCCAGCAGCTTACTTGGGACTAGCTACAATGAGCAGTTCTTC. This codes for CASSLLGTSYNEQFF.

This sequence joins TRBV18 and TRBJ1-1; D is unclear. The germline V and J ends were trimmed by 4 bases and 7 bases, with 13 bases remaining between them. The germline V gene has CDR1 KGHSH and CDR2 LQKENI. This CDR3 contains 13 residues. The CDR3 region is CASSRGISDEAFF. The CDR3 DNA is TGTGCCAGCTCACGGGGAATTTCGGATGAAGCTTTCTTT.

The J gene is TRBJ2-1, the V gene TRBV5-1, with D uncertain. The germline V gene has CDR1 SGHRS and CDR2 YFSETQ. V was trimmed by 4 bases and J by 5 bases, leaving 10 bases between them. The length of the CDR3 is 13 residues. The CDR3 DNA reads TGCGCCAGCAGCCCCTCTGGACACAATGAGCAGTTCTTC. Protein: CASSPSGHNEQFF.

The gene calls are TRBV7-2 and TRBJ2-1; 7 positions match TRBD1. The junction had 7 bases not matched to a gene; V was cut back by 1 base and J by 4 bases. The CDR3 covers 16 residues. Germline V lookup: CDR1 SGHTA, CDR2 FQGNSA. This CDR3 reads CASSLVDRAGYNEQFF. For the CDR3, the DNA is TGTGCCAGCAGCTTAGTCGACAGGGCCGGTTACAATGAGCAGTTCTTC.

This sequence joins TRBV29-1 and TRBJ1-2, with 7 bases fitting TRBD1. This CDR3 is 13 amino acids long. The germline CDR1 and CDR2 sequences are SQVTM and ANQGSEA. J was trimmed by 2 bases and V by 7 bases; bases with no gene match: 7. The CDR3 loop is CSAGGTANYGYTF. The CDR3 DNA sequence: TGCAGCGCCGGGGGGACAGCCAACTATGGCTACACCTTC.